This note documents a single TCR beta chain sequence. RNA, once extracted, was reverse transcribed into cDNA for use as the sequencing template. Produced via immunoSEQ multiplex PCR; TCRdb's table is partial and in-frame only. Of about 180,000 clones listed, approximately 52% were seen once; the top ten hold 16%. The data are from a study of CD8+ T cells in alopecia areata. Treatment of the sample: oral pan-JAK inhibitor, 5-10 mg twice daily. This TCR came from a human donor with alopecia areata. Source: CD4+ T cells sorted from blood, taken at approximately week 60, from a patient treated with tofacitinib.

CDR3 nucleotide sequence: TGTGCCATGAGCTCGGCGGGACAGAAGGGATACGAGCAGTACTTC. This encodes CAMSSAGQKGYEQYF. The V gene is TRBV10-3, the J gene TRBJ2-7; D might be TRBD1 (7 bases). Per the germline V gene, CDR1 is ENHRY and CDR2 is SYGVKD. The V and J ends lost 9 bases and 4 bases respectively, with 22 bases between them. This CDR3 spans 15 amino acids.